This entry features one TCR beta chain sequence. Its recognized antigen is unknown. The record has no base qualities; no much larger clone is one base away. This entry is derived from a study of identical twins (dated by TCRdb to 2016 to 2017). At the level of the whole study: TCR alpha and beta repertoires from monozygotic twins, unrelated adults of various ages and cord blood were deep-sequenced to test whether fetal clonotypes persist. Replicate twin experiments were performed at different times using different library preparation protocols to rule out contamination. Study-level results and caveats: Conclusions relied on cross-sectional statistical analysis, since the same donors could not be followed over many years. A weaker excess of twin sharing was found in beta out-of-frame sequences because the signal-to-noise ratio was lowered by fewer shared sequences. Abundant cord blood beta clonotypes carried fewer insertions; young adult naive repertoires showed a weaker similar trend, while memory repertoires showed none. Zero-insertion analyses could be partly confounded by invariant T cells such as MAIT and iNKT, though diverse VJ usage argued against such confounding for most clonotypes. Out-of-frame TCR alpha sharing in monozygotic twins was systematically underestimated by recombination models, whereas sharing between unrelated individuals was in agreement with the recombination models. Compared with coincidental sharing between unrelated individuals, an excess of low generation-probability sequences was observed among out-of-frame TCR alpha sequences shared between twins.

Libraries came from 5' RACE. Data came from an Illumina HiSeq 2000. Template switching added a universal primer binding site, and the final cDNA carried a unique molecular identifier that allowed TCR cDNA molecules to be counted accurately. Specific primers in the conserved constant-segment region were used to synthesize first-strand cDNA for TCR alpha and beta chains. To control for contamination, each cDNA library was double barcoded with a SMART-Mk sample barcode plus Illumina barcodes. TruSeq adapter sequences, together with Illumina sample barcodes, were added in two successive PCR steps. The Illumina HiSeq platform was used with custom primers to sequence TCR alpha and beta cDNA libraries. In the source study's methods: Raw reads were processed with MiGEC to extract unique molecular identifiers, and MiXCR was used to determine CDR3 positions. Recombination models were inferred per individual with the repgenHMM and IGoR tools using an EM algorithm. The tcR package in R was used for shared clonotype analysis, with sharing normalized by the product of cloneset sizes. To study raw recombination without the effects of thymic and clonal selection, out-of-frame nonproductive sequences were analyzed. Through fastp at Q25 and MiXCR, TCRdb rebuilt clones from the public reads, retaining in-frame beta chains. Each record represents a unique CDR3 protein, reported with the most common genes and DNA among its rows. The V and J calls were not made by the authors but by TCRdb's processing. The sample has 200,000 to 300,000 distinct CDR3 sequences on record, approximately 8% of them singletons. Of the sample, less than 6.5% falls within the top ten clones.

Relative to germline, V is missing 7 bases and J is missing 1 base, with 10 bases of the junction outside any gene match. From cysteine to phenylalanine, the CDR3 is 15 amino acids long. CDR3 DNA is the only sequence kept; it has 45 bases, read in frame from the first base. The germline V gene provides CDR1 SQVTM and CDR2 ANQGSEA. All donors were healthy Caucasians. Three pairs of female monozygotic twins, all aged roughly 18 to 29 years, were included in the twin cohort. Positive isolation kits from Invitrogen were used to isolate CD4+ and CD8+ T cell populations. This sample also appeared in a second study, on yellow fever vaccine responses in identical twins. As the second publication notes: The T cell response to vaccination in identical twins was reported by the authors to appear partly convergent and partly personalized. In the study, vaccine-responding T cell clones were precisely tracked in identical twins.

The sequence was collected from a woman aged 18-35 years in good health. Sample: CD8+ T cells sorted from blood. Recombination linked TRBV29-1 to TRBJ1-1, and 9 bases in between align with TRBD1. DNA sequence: TGCAGCGGGCGCGGGACAGGGAGGGGGAACACTGAAGCTTTCTTT. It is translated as CSGRGTGRGNTEAFF. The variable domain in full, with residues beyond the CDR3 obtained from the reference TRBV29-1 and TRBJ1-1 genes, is SAVISQKPSRDICQRGTSLTIQCQVDSQVTMMFWYRQQPGQSLTLIATANQGSEATYESGFVIDKFPISRPNLTFSTLTVSNMSPEDSSIYLCSGRGTGRGNTEAFFGQGTRLTVV.